This entry is about one TCR beta chain. Its antigen is still unknown. The input lacks base qualities; no much larger clone sits a single base away. Its CDR3 holds 14 amino acids, cysteine through phenylalanine. Only CDR3 DNA is held: 42 bases, read in frame from base 1. The germline V gene specifies SGHRS as CDR1 and YFSETQ as CDR2. V is pruned by 2 bases and J by 4 bases, leaving 5 bases of the junction without a gene match. Library preparation was by the immunoSEQ multiplex PCR assay. The multiplex PCR relied on a mix of 60 forward primers for TCR Vbeta segments and 13 reverse primers for TCR Jbeta segments. The CDR3 region of rearranged TCR beta genes was amplified from genomic DNA with a multiplex PCR assay. On the Illumina HiSeq System, the amplified TCR beta libraries were sequenced as 87-base-pair reads. The study's own analysis went as follows. A later analysis tallied approximately 87 million unique TCR beta chains across the 550 to 850 repertoires, and around 12 million of those chains were shared by two or more donors. Raw reads were error-corrected and collapsed into unique sequences with a nearest-neighbor algorithm that merged closely related sequences to remove PCR and sequencing errors. Alignment of CDR3 sequences to IMGT reference sequences was used to assign V, D and J gene segments. For a sequence to be retained, a match of at least six nucleotides to both a V gene segment and a J gene segment was required. A rearrangement counted as productive if the CDR3 had no stop codons and remained in frame with V and J, and every other rearrangement counted as non-productive. CDR3 was defined by IMGT convention, running from the second conserved V-encoded cysteine to the conserved J-encoded phenylalanine. The earlier analysis of approximately 500 of the donors excluded sequences that lacked an unambiguous match to a single V gene segment. In an earlier analysis of approximately 500 of the donors, a V segment was called functional when productive rearrangements were above 56.7%, and segregating when the standard deviation between donors exceeded 5%. A statistical classification framework was built to diagnose cytomegalovirus status from the catalog of TCR beta chain sequences. In a later analysis, TCR nucleotide sequences were compared against IMGT/GENE-DB human TR gene sequences so that V and J genes could be assigned. Using the TCRdist pipeline, a later analysis assigned CDR3 sequences along with most-parsimonious VDJ recombination scenarios. In a later analysis, each TCR beta chain was defined by its CDR3 amino acid sequence together with its V-gene family, and reads lacking a unique V-gene family were excluded. A later analysis removed 592 highly shared, low-generation-probability nucleotide sequences to deal with suspected cross-contamination and a sequencing artifact. For each public chain, a later analysis derived a clonal expansion index from normalized ranks of inferred template counts within each repertoire. Generation probabilities in a later analysis came from a VDJ recombination model fitted to out-of-frame rearrangements, and those results were checked against IGoR. In a later analysis, TCR-TCR, TCR-HLA and TCR-CMV co-occurrence was scored with hypergeometric tests, and a repertoire-size bias correction was applied to TCR pairs. False discovery rates were estimated in a later analysis by permuting HLA or CMV assignments 20 times. A later analysis grouped co-occurring TCRs with DBSCAN, adding TCRdist sequence similarity when clustering within HLA-allele-positive subsets. Repertoires with fewer than 30,000 or more than 120,000 public chains were left out of co-occurrence clustering, as were four to six repertoires with anomalous nucleotide sharing. The table comes from immuneACCESS by way of TCRdb, which keeps in-frame sequences with V and J called. Part of the clones is missing from these tables; in studies checked, under half for an unresolved V gene and the rest for unknown reasons. The D gene and trimming were derived from the DNA, and the V and J assignments and clone size from that table. This sample comprises fewer than 180,000 clones, about four fifths of them detected only once. About 6.7% of the sample is held by the ten biggest clonotypes.

This entry is derived from a study of cytomegalovirus exposure and HLA in healthy donors (dated by TCRdb to the late 2010s). In the study overall: An earlier analysis of roughly 500 of the donors reported more than 250 Gb of sequence data and more than 90 million unique TCR beta sequences from 150 million to 200 million T cells. Typing coverage differed by locus: A, B, C, DRB1 and DQB1 were typed in roughly 629-630 donors, DQA1 in about 500, DPA1 in 600 to 610, and DPB1 in 450 to 490. Rather than drawing on any new phenotypic data, the later analysis identified candidate immune exposures from TCR beta sequences and the way those sequences occurred across donors. Donor age, sex, ethnicity and CMV serostatus were collected together with the repertoire data. The study profiled the T cell repertoires of 666 subjects by immunosequencing and related them to cytomegalovirus serostatus. Four to six DR-DQ haplotypes were handled as single units for association and clustering because linkage in the cohort was strong. All discovery cohort repertoires had been generated using a single sequencing platform. An earlier analysis of some 500 of the donors applied high-throughput TCR beta sequencing to assess whether each TCR beta V gene segment acted as functional or pseudogenic. An early release that covered roughly 600 HLA-typed donors contained around 300 gigabases of sequencing data and some 87 million unique TCR sequences. Genome-wide SNP genotypes for about 65% of the roughly 700 donors were used in a later genetic analysis, which treated that subset as a discovery cohort. Besides the first cohort of 666 subjects, a separate validation cohort made up of 120 or so different subjects was used. The study aimed to test whether cataloging public T cell receptors could reveal signatures of past pathogen exposure. To predict cytomegalovirus infection status, the study combined high-throughput TCR immunosequencing, statistical association of individual TCRs with disease status, and machine learning. HLA typing included class I and class II loci at four-digit resolution. On average, 235,054 unique TCR beta nucleotide sequences were sequenced per donor among a few hundred genotyped donors of the cohort, with roughly 18% of those sequences being non-productive. Of the roughly 400 genotyped donors, about 80% fell in the genetic ancestry cluster associated with self-reported Caucasian donors. A later analysis re-analyzed previously published TCR beta repertoires from 666 donors and added high-resolution HLA genotyping to study TCR occurrence patterns. General study outcomes and caveats: The classifier was reported to diagnose cytomegalovirus status with high specificity and sensitivity in both the original and validation cohorts. It was suggested by the authors that the approach could potentially be generalized to other disease states and immunological phenotypes. A cluster of highly shared sequence variants was judged likely to be a technical artifact of the sequencing pipeline. At a false discovery rate of 0.05, a later analysis linked about 16,000 TCR beta sequences to specific HLA alleles. A further reported finding was that TCR beta sequences accurately predicted the HLA-A and HLA-B alleles for most subjects in the first cohort. Compared with the roughly 670-donor mean, donors in an Asian-associated ancestry cluster had fewer N-insertions in productive TCRs, according to a later genetic analysis. A few of the identified cytomegalovirus-associated TCR beta chains were confirmed in vitro to be specific for cytomegalovirus antigens. Assigning TCR associations to individual alleles was difficult when HLA alleles, especially DR and DQ, strongly co-occurred. Roughly uniform sequencing depth across donors was assumed in presence/absence analyses, although this assumption may not hold. According to a later analysis, most CMV-associated TCR beta chains appeared to be HLA-restricted, and the HLA associations seemed to be driven largely by CMV exposure. Seventeen rarely observed V segments, including chromosome 9 orphons, were excluded from the earlier analysis of several hundred of the donors because counts were too low. According to a later analysis, TCR association rates differed among HLA loci, with DRB1 alleles showing the most associated TCRs and HLA-C alleles showing the fewest. In a later genetic analysis, a missense DCLRE1C variant was associated with V-gene and J-gene trimming of TCR beta chains, and the association was replicated in an independent cohort. The cohort was sequenced for TCR beta chains only, and without alpha or paired-chain data the features that could be detected were limited. A total of 150 to 200 TCR beta chains were listed by the study as associated with cytomegalovirus. Several of the top co-occurrence clusters appeared to be linked to parvovirus B19, influenza, CMV and Epstein-Barr virus, according to a later analysis. Because the 87-base-pair reads could not distinguish some IMGT-functional V segments, including TRBV6-2 and TRBV6-3, those segments were excluded. The only immune exposure information available for the cohort was CMV serostatus. Most TCR sequences were observed very rarely across donors, whereas some public TCRs were present in many individuals. In an earlier analysis of 587 of the donors, most TCR beta V segments appeared in productive rearrangements about 90% or about 30% of the time, broadly matching IMGT annotations. Because HLA typing was unavailable for some donors at each locus, only the typed subset was used in association tests. A later analysis found that HLA-associated TCR beta chains were more clonally expanded and had lower generation probabilities than equally common non-associated chains. Linkage disequilibrium might explain the correlated functional status among segregating V segments, but an unknown experimental factor could not be excluded.

The cohort consisted of approximately 690 healthy bone marrow donors. At the time of sampling, all cohort members were nominally healthy, though unrecorded immune exposures were likely present. The donor tested CMV seropositive and was one of the 289 seropositive cohort members. Every donor gave a peripheral blood sample, and the peripheral blood mononuclear cells from that sample were used for TCR beta sequencing. The Qiagen DNeasy Blood Extraction Kit was used to extract genomic DNA from the blood cell samples. This sequence originates from a man between 45 and 60 years old in good health and CMV-seropositive. The chain was built from TRBV5-1 and TRBJ2-5, with 7 bases aligning to TRBD2. Material for sequencing was PBMCs. CDR3 region: CASSFRDYGETQYF. DNA sequence: TGCGCCAGCAGCTTCCGGGACTACGGAGAGACCCAGTACTTC.